The clone carrying this T cell receptor beta chain was recorded at least ten times. The antigen is undetermined. The data originate from a study of prognosis after radiotherapy for stage I lung cancer. Study details: No patients got concurrent therapy with stereotactic body radiotherapy. After radiotherapy, distant metastases were seen in several patients (median 7 months), and no significant progression was seen in around 16. The study, taken as a whole, reports: Metastatic and non-metastatic patients reportedly diverged in TRBV and TRBJ gene usage.

CDR3 length: 13 residues. CDR1 is MDHEN and CDR2 is SYDVKM in the germline V gene. V dropped 6 bases and J dropped 8; count of bases not matched to a gene: 6. Genomic DNA served as the source from which two-round multiplex PCR generated TCR beta CDR3 amplicons. Specific primers for each TRBV and TRBJ gene were what first-round PCR used. TCRdb reprocessed the multiplex PCR reads with MiXCR, giving one entry per CDR3 protein. The table lists around 56,000 distinct CDR3 sequences, about 26% of them singletons. CT and PET/CT showed node-negative disease in all patients, none of whom had received prior chemotherapy or radiotherapy or had other malignancies.

The specimen comprised PBMCs, sampled before or after stereotactic body radiation therapy (not recorded which). The origin of this receptor is a donor over 45 with non-small cell lung cancer. J is TRBJ1-2 and V is TRBV28; TRBD1 matches 10 bases. This CDR3 is CASRPDRGHGYTF. In nucleotides, the CDR3 is TGTGCCAGCAGGCCCGACAGGGGGCACGGCTACACCTTC.